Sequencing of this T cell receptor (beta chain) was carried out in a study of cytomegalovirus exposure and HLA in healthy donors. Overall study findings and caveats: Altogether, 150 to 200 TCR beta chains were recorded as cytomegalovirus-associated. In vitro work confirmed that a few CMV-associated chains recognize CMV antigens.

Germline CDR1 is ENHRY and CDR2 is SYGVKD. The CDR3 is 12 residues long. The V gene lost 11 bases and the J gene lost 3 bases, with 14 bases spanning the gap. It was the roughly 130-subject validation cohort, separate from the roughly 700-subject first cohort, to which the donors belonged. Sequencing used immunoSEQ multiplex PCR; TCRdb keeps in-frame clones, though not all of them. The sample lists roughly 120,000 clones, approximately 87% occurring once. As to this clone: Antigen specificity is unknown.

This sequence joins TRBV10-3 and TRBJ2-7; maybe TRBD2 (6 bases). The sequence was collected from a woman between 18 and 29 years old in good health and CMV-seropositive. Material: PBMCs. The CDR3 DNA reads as TGTGCCTGCGGGACCGACATCTACGAGCAGTACTTC. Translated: CACGTDIYEQYF.